The clone carrying this T cell receptor beta chain showed up just once. Its antigen remains unidentified. One junction end disagrees with the germline gene, perhaps due to a read error. Findings and limits, study-wide: Tumor memory CD4+ T cell TCR gene usage was found to cluster with blood and lymph node memory CD4+ cells and with lymph node naive CD4+ cells. Greatest tumor Treg TCR overlap was with tumor naive CD4+ cells.

In germline, CDR1 is SEHNR, CDR2 FQNEAQ (reference sequence). The CDR3 is made up of 16 amino acids. TCRdb ran MiXCR on the 5' RACE reads and lists one entry per CDR3 protein. The sample contains roughly 42,000 distinct CDR3 sequences, approximately 30% of which appear only once. The gene calls are TRBV7-9 and TRBJ1-3; D is undetermined. The source of this sequence is a female donor with breast cancer. What was sequenced was tumor-infiltrating memory CD4+ T cells sorted from the breast tumor. Subset in this sample: memory CD4+ T cells, CD4+CD45RO+CD25-. The CDR3 here is CAGSLGVQTSGNTTYF. The CDR3 DNA is TGTGCCGGCAGCTTAGGTGTCCAAACCTCTGGAAACACCACATATTTT.